The clone carrying this T cell receptor beta chain appeared a few times. The antigen is not known. The data originate from a study of molecular identifiers for immune sequencing clone quantification. Preparation methods for the bulk TCR libraries were those previously described, with listed TCR primers. TCRdb passed the PCR reads through MiXCR, listing each CDR3 protein once. This table holds about 640,000 distinct CDR3 sequences, around 20% found once. Regarding the study as a whole: Over 99% of effector molecules, but under 1% in naive cells, were held by clones with more than 20 RNA copies. Highly expanded clone sizes could end up underestimated if a barcode were shared by identical TCR molecules.

The germline gives CDR1 MGHRA, CDR2 YSYEKL. The V and J ends lost 1 base and 2 bases, in that order; junction bases with no gene match: 4. The CDR3 length is 15 residues. A CD8+CD4-CCR7+CD45RA+ phenotype served as the sorting definition for naive CD8 T cells. The sequence came from a human donor in good health. Some libraries in this study had Jurkat cell RNA spiked in. The specimen sequenced was naive CD8+ T cells from blood, with Jurkat cell RNA spiked in. As for subset: FACS-sorted CD8+CD4-CCR7+CD45RA+ naive T cells. This sequence joins TRBV4-1 and TRBJ2-5; 7 nucleotides agree with TRBD1. This CDR3 is CASSQAATGQETQYF. In DNA, the CDR3 is TGCGCCAGCAGCCAAGCTGCGACAGGGCAAGAGACCCAGTACTTC.